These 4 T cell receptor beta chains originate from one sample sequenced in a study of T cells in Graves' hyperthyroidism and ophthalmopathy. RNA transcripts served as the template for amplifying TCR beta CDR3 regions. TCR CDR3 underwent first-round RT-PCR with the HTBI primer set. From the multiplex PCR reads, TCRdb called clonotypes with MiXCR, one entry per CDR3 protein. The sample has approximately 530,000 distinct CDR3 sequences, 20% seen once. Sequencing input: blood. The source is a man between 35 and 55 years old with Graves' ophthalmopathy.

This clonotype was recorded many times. The CDR3 nucleotides are TGTGCCAGCAGTTTAGACGAGCAGTACTTC. This gives the protein CASSLDEQYF. The chain is built from TRBV28 and TRBJ2-7, with no clear D. This CDR3 has 10 amino acids. Trimming took 2 bases from V and 5 from J, leaving 1 base between them. Germline assignment: CDR1 MDHEN and CDR2 SYDVKM.

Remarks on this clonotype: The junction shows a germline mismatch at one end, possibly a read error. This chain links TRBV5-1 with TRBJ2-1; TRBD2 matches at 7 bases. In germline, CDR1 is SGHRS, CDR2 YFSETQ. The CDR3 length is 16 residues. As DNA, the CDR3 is TGCGCCAGCAGCTTGTTAGGGAGGGAGGGGAACAATGTGCAGTTCTTC. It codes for CASSLLGREGNNVQFF.

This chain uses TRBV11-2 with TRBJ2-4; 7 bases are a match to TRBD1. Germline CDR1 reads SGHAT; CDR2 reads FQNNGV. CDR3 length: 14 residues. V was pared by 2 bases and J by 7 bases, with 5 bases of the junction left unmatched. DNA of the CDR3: TGTGCCAGCAGCTTAACAGGGGAATCGAACATTCAGTACTTC. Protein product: CASSLTGESNIQYF.

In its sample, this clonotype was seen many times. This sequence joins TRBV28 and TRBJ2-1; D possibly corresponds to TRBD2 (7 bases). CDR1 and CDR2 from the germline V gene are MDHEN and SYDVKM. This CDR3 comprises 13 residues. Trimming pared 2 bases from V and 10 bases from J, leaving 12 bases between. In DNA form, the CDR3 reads TGTGCCAGCAGTTTAAGGGGGGGGGGGGAGCAGTTCTTC. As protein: CASSLRGGGEQFF.